This TCR beta chain originates from a study of shared clonotypes between healthy human individuals. This CDR3 region has 21 residues. Germline CDR1 is SGDLS and CDR2 is YYNGEE. Trimming cost V 1 base and J 0 bases, with 26 bases left between them. Measured with immunoSEQ multiplex PCR; TCRdb has only the in-frame clones, and not every one. Of some 500,000 clones listed, 95% to 96% are singletons. Notes on this clone: The antigen is unknown.

Study outcomes and limitations: The sharing of 4.5% to 5.5% of naive CD4 clonotypes was seen across several donors.

Sequencing input: naive CD4+ T cells sorted from blood. Subset noted: CD45RA+ positively selected. This chain links TRBV9 with TRBJ1-3; D is unresolved. The sequence was collected from a young woman in good health. CDR3 residues: CASSVRLKVGGRVSSGNTIYF. The CDR3 region has the DNA TGTGCCAGCAGCGTACGCTTGAAGGTGGGAGGCAGAGTGAGCTCTGGAAACACCATATATTTT.